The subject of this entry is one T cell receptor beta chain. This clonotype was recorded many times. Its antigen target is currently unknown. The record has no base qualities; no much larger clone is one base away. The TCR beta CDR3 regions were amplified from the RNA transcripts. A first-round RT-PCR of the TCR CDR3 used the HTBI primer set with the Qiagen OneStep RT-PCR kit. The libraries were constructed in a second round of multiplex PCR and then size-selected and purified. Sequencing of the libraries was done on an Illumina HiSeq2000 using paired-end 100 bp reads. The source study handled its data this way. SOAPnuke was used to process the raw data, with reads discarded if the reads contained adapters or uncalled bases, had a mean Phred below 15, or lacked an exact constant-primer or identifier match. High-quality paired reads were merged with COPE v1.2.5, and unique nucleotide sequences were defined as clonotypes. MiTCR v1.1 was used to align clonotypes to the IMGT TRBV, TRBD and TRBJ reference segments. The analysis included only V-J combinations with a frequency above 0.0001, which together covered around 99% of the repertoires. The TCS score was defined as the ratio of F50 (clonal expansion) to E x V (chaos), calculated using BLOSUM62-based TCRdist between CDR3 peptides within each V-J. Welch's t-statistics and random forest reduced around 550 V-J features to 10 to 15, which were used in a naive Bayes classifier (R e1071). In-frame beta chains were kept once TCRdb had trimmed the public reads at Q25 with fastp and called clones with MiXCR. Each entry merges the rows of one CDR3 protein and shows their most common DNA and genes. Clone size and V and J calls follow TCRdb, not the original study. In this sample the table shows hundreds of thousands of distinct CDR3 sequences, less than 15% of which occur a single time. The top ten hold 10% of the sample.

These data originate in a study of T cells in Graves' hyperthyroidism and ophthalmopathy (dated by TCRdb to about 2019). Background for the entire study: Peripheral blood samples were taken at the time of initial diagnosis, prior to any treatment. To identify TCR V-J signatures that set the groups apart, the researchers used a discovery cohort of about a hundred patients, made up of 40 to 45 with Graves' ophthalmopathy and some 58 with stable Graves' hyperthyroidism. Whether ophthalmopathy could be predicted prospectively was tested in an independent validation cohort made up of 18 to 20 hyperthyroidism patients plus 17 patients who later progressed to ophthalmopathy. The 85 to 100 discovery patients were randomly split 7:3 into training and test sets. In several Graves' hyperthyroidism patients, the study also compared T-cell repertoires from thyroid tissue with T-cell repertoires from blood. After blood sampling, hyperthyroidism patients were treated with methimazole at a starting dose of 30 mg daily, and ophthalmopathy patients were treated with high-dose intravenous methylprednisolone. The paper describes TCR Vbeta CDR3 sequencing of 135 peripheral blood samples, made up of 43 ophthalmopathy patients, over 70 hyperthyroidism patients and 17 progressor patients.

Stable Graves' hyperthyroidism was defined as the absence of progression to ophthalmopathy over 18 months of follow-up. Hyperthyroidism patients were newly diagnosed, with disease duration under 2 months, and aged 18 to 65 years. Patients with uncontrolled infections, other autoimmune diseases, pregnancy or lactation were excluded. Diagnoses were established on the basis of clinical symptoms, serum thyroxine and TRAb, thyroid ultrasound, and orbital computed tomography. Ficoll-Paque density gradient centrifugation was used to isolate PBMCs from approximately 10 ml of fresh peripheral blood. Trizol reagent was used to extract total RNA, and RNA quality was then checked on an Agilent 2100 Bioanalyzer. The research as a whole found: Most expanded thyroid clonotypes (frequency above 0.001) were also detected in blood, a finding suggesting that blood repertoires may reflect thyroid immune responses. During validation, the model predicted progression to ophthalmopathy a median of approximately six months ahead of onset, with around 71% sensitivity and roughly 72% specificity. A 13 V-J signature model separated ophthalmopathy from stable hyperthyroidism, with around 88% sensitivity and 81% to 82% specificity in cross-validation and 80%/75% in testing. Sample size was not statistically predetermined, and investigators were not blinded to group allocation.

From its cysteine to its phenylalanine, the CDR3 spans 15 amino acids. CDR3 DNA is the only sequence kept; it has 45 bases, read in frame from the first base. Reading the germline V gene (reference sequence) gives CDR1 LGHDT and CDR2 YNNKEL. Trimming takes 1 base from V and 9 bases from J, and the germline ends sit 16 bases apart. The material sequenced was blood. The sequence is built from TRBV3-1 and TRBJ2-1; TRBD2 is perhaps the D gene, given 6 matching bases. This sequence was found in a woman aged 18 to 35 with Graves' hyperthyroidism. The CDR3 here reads CASSQVGIGGSEQFF. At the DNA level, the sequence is TGTGCCAGCAGCCAAGTAGGGATAGGAGGGAGTGAGCAGTTCTTC.